The 15 T cell receptor beta chains below were found in one sample sequenced in a study of cytotoxic CD8 clonotypes in ibrutinib-treated CLL. Clones were read by immunoSEQ multiplex PCR, and TCRdb kept only the in-frame ones, dropping some. The sample records some 92,000 clones, approximately 80% being singletons. The source material was PBMCs, sampled after 24 months of ibrutinib treatment. Source of these receptors: a human donor with chronic lymphocytic leukemia.

This chain joins TRBV7-9 and TRBJ2-7; 9 bases are shared with TRBD2. Per the germline V gene, CDR1 is SEHNR and CDR2 is FQNEAQ (reference sequence). The V and J ends lost 4 bases and 2 bases, in that order; junction bases with no gene match: 6. The CDR3 consists of 15 residues. CDR3 sequence (DNA): TGTGCCAGCAGCTCCCATAGCGGGAGAACCTACGAGCAGTACTTC. Protein product: CASSSHSGRTYEQYF.

The CDR3 reads CASSTSGRVNEQFF. DNA for the CDR3: TGTGCCAGCAGCACTAGCGGGAGGGTTAATGAGCAGTTCTTC. The rearrangement uses TRBV28 and TRBJ2-1; TRBD2 matches 13 bases. V trimming: 6 bases; J trimming: 7 bases; junction bases outside the gene matches: 3. Germline assignment: CDR1 MDHEN and CDR2 SYDVKM. The CDR3 contains 14 residues. Full variable domain (missing parts from reference TRBV28 and TRBJ2-1): DVKVTQSSRYLVKRTGEKVFLECVQDMDHENMFWYRQDPGLGLRLIYFSYDVKMKEKGDIPEGYSVSREKKERFSLILESASTNQTSMYLCASSTSGRVNEQFFGPGTRLTVL.

This chain uses TRBV2 with TRBJ2-2; D not resolved. Germline CDR1 SNHLY, CDR2 FYNNEI. With 2 bases removed from V and 8 bases from J, the gap between germline ends came to 6 bases. The CDR3 loop spans 12 amino acids. In DNA form, the CDR3 reads TGTGCCAGCAGTGAAAGTTGGGGGGAGCTGTTTTTT. The encoded protein is CASSESWGELFF.

This clone is judged medium-sized. Other DNA variants within this sample encode the same CDR3. The chain employs TRBV7-9 and TRBJ1-5, with D uncertain. V shed 3 bases and J shed 0 bases, with 3 bases lying between them. This CDR3 has 13 residues. Germline V lookup: CDR1 SEHNR, CDR2 FQNEAQ (reference sequence). Here the CDR3 DNA reads TGTGCCAGCAGCTTGGATAGCAATCAGCCCCAGCATTTT. Translation: CASSLDSNQPQHF.

The V and J genes are TRBV10-3 and TRBJ2-5; D is possibly TRBD1 (6 bases). Germline CDR1 ENHRY, CDR2 SYGVKD. The CDR3 has 14 amino acids. The germline V and J ends were trimmed by 6 bases and 6 bases, with 17 bases remaining between them. CDR3 in amino acids: CAIRTTPGDKTQYF. The CDR3 coding sequence is TGTGCCATCAGGACAACCCCAGGGGATAAGACCCAGTACTTC.

This chain uses TRBV7-9 with TRBJ2-1; 15 bases fit TRBD2. CDR3 length: 16 amino acids. Germline lookup yields CDR1 SEHNR and CDR2 FQNEAQ (reference sequence). The V segment lost 5 bases and the J segment 9 bases; nucleotides outside the gene matches: 8. CDR3 in DNA: TGTGCCAGCAGCCCCCGGACTAGCGGGAGGGAGGTTGAGCAGTTCTTC. Amino acids: CASSPRTSGREVEQFF. Full variable domain (missing parts from reference TRBV7-9 and TRBJ2-1): DTGVSQNPRHKITKRGQNVTFRCDPISEHNRLYWYRQTLGQGPEFLTYFQNEAQLEKSRLLSDRFSAERPKGSFSTLEIQRTEQGDSAMYLCASSPRTSGREVEQFFGPGTRLTVL.

This clone was observed a single time. This chain's CDR3 is CASSPSGRETQYF. The CDR3 bases are TGTGCCAGCAGCCCCAGCGGGAGAGAGACCCAGTACTTC. V is TRBV5-4 and J is TRBJ2-5, with TRBD2 matching over 8 bases. Germline CDR1 SGHNT, CDR2 YYREEE (reference sequence). CDR3 length: 13 residues. The ends lost 4 bases at V and 4 bases at J; junction bases unmatched: 3.

The V call is TRBV28, the J call TRBJ2-7, with D perhaps TRBD1 or TRBD2 (6 bases each). The CDR3 consists of 13 residues. The V and J ends lost 7 bases and 7 bases respectively, with 17 bases between them. Germline-derived CDR1 and CDR2 are MDHEN and SYDVKM. The CDR3 sequence: CASKGGPRREQYF. CDR3 nucleotide sequence: TGTGCCAGCAAAGGGGGGCCCCGTAGGGAGCAGTACTTC.

The V gene is TRBV2, the J gene TRBJ2-7; unclear D gene. The CDR3 loop spans 13 amino acids. V was cut by 8 bases and J by 3 bases, with 14 bases left in between. Per germline, CDR1 SNHLY and CDR2 FYNNEI. CDR3 coding DNA: TGTGCCAGCGTCTTCGAGCGAAACTACGAGCAGTACTTC. This translates into CASVFERNYEQYF.

This rearrangement joins TRBV6-1 to TRBJ1-2; 7 bases line up with TRBD1. The CDR3 contains 12 residues. Looked up from germline, CDR1 is MNHNS and CDR2 is SASEGT. Trimming took 6 bases from V and 8 from J; bases not matched to a gene: 6. DNA for the CDR3: TGTGCCAGCAGGACAGACAGGGTCGGCTACACCTTC. Translating gives CASRTDRVGYTF.

The chain joins TRBV18 to TRBJ2-5; D uncertain. CDR1 KGHSH and CDR2 LQKENI come from the germline V gene. This CDR3 has 14 amino acids. Trimming cost V 2 bases and J 3 bases, with 10 bases left between them. The CDR3 spells CASSPVSTEETQYF. As DNA, the CDR3 is TGTGCCAGCTCACCAGTCTCCACGGAAGAGACCCAGTACTTC.

The J gene is TRBJ2-2, the V gene TRBV7-2; 7 bases match TRBD2. The CDR3 spans 15 residues. The V gene's germline CDR1 is SGHTA and CDR2 FQGNSA. After removal of 4 bases from V and 1 base from J, the junction contained 3 bases not matched to a gene. The CDR3 is CASSSSGVNTGELFF. The CDR3 coding sequence is TGTGCCAGCAGCTCCAGCGGGGTGAACACCGGGGAGCTGTTTTTT. The full variable domain, in which reference TRBV7-2 and TRBJ2-2 provide the parts outside the CDR3, is GAGVSQSPSNKVTEKGKDVELRCDPISGHTALYWYRQSLGQGLEFLIYFQGNSAPDKSGLPSDRFSAERTGGSVSTLTIQRTQQEDSAVYLCASSSSGVNTGELFFGEGSRLTVL.

This clone occurred once. This sample includes further DNA sequences coding for the same CDR3. DNA of the CDR3: TGTGCCAGCAGCTTAGGCTCTGAAAAACTGTTTTTT. Its protein is CASSLGSEKLFF. J is TRBJ1-4 and V is TRBV11-2; D uncertain. CDR1 and CDR2 from the germline V gene are SGHAT and FQNNGV. Trimming left V 1 base short and J 7 bases short, with 4 bases between. CDR3 size: 12 residues.

The chain couples TRBV29-1 to TRBJ1-4; D is ambiguous. The V end was cut by 7 bases, the J end by 7 bases, with 7 bases between. From germline, CDR1 is SQVTM and CDR2 ANQGSEA. There are 10 residues in the CDR3. The CDR3 loop reads CSAFSEKLFF. The CDR3 DNA reads TGCAGCGCTTTTAGTGAAAAACTGTTTTTT. Looking up the rest from reference TRBV29-1 and TRBJ1-4 gives the full variable domain: SAVISQKPSRDICQRGTSLTIQCQVDSQVTMMFWYRQQPGQSLTLIATANQGSEATYESGFVIDKFPISRPNLTFSTLTVSNMSPEDSSIYLCSAFSEKLFFGSGTQLSVL.

This clone was seen a handful of times. This chain connects TRBV7-2 to TRBJ1-2, with D perhaps TRBD1 (6 bases). The germline V gene has CDR1 SGHTA and CDR2 FQGNSA. Trimming stripped 5 bases from V and 6 bases from J, with 10 bases between. This CDR3 comprises 12 residues. The CDR3 here is CASSIRQDGYTF. CDR3 bases: TGTGCCAGCAGCATTCGACAGGATGGCTACACCTTC.